The 16 T cell receptor beta chains in this list originate from one sample, sequenced in a study of T cells in localized non-small cell lung cancer. Generated by immunoSEQ multiplex PCR, the TCRdb table keeps only in-frame clones and is missing some. The table lists about 83,000 clones, 80% of them singletons. This sample comprised peripheral blood, obtained before any cancer treatment. All receptors derive from a female donor aged 60 or older with stage I lung adenocarcinoma.

The chain uses TRBV14 and TRBJ1-2, with no clear D. The V and J ends lost 3 bases and 5 bases respectively, with 25 bases between them. The CDR3 contains 18 residues. Germline CDR1 is SGHDN and CDR2 is FVKESK. CDR3 DNA sequence: TGTGCCAGCAGCCACTTGACGTCTTACAGCAAACCGAGTTATGGCTACACCTTC. As protein: CASSHLTSYSKPSYGYTF. Drawing the rest from reference TRBV14 and TRBJ1-2, the complete variable domain is EAGVTQFPSHSVIEKGQTVTLRCDPISGHDNLYWYRRVMGKEIKFLLHFVKESKQDESGMPNNRFLAERTGGTYSTLKVQPAELEDSGVYFCASSHLTSYSKPSYGYTFGSGTRLTVV.

The gene calls are TRBV11-2 and TRBJ2-3; 8 nucleotides align to TRBD2. The CDR3 runs 15 residues. The V gene's germline CDR1 is SGHAT and CDR2 FQNNGV. The trim removed 5 bases at V and 1 base at J, leaving 5 bases unmatched. CDR3 nucleotide sequence: TGTGCCAGCAGCAACGAGCGGGGGCGCACAGATACGCAGTATTTT. Amino acid sequence: CASSNERGRTDTQYF.

This clone has more than one count but fewer than ten. The chain has TRBV6-1 and TRBJ1-5; D possibly corresponds to TRBD1 (5 bases). Trimming left V 2 bases short and J 4 bases short, with 9 bases between. Per germline, CDR1 MNHNS and CDR2 SASEGT. This CDR3 spans 14 amino acids. The CDR3 DNA sequence: TGTGCCAGCAGTGAACCGGGGCTGAATCAGCCCCAGCATTTT. Residues: CASSEPGLNQPQHF.

The gene calls are TRBV28 and TRBJ2-1; possible D gene TRBD1, 6 bases. Per germline, CDR1 MDHEN and CDR2 SYDVKM. This CDR3 is 14 amino acids long. With 7 bases removed from V and 3 bases from J, the gap between germline ends came to 13 bases. The CDR3 DNA is TGTGCCAGCAACCGGGACAACATCTACAATGAGCAGTTCTTC. Protein sequence: CASNRDNIYNEQFF.

The chain joins TRBV19 to TRBJ1-1; 9 bases match TRBD1. The CDR3 extends over 15 amino acids. J was trimmed by 5 bases and V by 5 bases; bases with no gene match: 9. CDR1 and CDR2 from the germline V gene are LNHDA and SQIVND (reference sequence). The DNA for the CDR3 is TGTGCCAGTAGTTATACCGGGACAGGGAGGACTGAAGCTTTCTTT. Amino acid sequence: CASSYTGTGRTEAFF.

CDR3 sequence reads: CAISETVNYGYTF. CDR3 DNA: TGTGCCATCAGTGAGACAGTCAACTATGGCTACACCTTC. The genes are TRBV10-3 and TRBJ1-2, with D unclear. The V end was cut by 2 bases, the J end by 2 bases, with 6 bases between. The CDR3 sequence is 13 residues long. Germline CDR1 and CDR2: ENHRY and SYGVKD.

This chain uses TRBV27 with TRBJ2-5; 8 bases are a match to TRBD2. V trimming: 7 bases; J trimming: 4 bases; junction bases outside the gene matches: 8. This CDR3 has 14 residues. The germline V gene encodes CDR1 MNHEY and CDR2 SMNVEV (reference sequence). The CDR3 nucleotides read TGTGCCAGCACCTTAACAGCGGGAGCAGAGACCCAGTACTTC. Protein: CASTLTAGAETQYF.

This clone occurred a few times. The CDR3 nucleotides read TGCGCCAGCAGCTTGGTGGCAGGGAGCTATGGCTACACCTTC. This translates into CASSLVAGSYGYTF. This chain links TRBV5-1 with TRBJ1-2, with D tentatively TRBD1 (5 bases). CDR1 is SGHRS and CDR2 is YFSETQ in the germline V gene. This CDR3 has 14 residues. V lost 0 bases and J lost 4, with 10 bases in between.

This sequence joins TRBV6-5 and TRBJ2-7, with D maybe TRBD1 (6 bases). Germline V gene data show CDR1 as MNHEY and CDR2 as SVGAGI. CDR3 length: 15 residues. The V and J ends lost 5 bases and 2 bases respectively, with 16 bases between them. The CDR3 bases are TGTGCCAGCAGTAAGCCGGGAACAGGGCCCTACGAGCAGTACTTC. It translates to CASSKPGTGPYEQYF.

Only one count was recorded for this clone. The chain combines TRBV19 with TRBJ1-5, with D perhaps TRBD1 (6 bases). V dropped 4 bases and J dropped 0 bases, with 16 bases sitting between them. From germline, CDR1 is LNHDA and CDR2 SQIVND (reference sequence). The CDR3 covers 17 residues. CDR3 nucleotides: TGTGCCAGTAGTACCCCCCGGACAGATTATAGCAATCAGCCCCAGCATTTT. It specifies CASSTPRTDYSNQPQHF.

V and J are TRBV7-8 and TRBJ2-1; D gene unclear. Germline assignment: CDR1 SGHVS and CDR2 FQNEAQ. CDR3 length: 13 residues. Deletions cut 2 bases from V and 10 bases from J, with 12 bases between. CDR3 DNA sequence: TGTGCCAGCAGCTTAACCCGCGGTGGCGAGCAGTTCTTC. Its translation: CASSLTRGGEQFF.

The genes are TRBV29-1 and TRBJ2-3; 9 bases map to TRBD1. The trim removed 4 bases at V and 1 base at J, leaving 3 bases unmatched. The CDR3 is made up of 14 amino acids. CDR1 and CDR2 from the germline V gene are SQVTM and ANQGSEA. CDR3: CSVGGDRGTDTQYF. In nucleotides, the CDR3 is TGCAGCGTTGGGGGGGACAGGGGCACAGATACGCAGTATTTT.

This clone was recorded once. V gene TRBV5-1 combines with J gene TRBJ1-4; D gene ambiguous. The CDR3 runs 14 residues. V lost 0 bases and J lost 3, with 6 bases in between. CDR1 is SGHRS and CDR2 is YFSETQ in the germline V gene. The DNA of the CDR3 is TGCGCCAGCAGCTTGGACAGATCTAATGAAAAACTGTTTTTT. It yields the protein CASSLDRSNEKLFF.

This clone has just one count. The chain couples TRBV4-2 to TRBJ2-3; 14 bases are a match to TRBD2. CDR3 length: 18 amino acids. Trimming at V came to 2 bases and at J to 4 bases, leaving 8 bases not matched to a gene. Germline V gene sequence: CDR1 LGHNA, CDR2 YNFKEQ. This chain's CDR3 is CASSQRLAGGRVPDTQYF. CDR3 DNA sequence: TGTGCCAGCAGCCAACGACTAGCGGGGGGGCGTGTCCCAGATACGCAGTATTTT.

This clone was seen a few times. The chain couples TRBV29-1 to TRBJ2-1; TRBD1 aligns across 11 bases. The junction had 9 bases not matched to a gene; V was cut back by 5 bases and J by 6 bases. Looked up from germline, CDR1 is SQVTM and CDR2 is ANQGSEA. This CDR3 comprises 15 residues. The CDR3 DNA reads TGCAGCGTTTCGATCGGACAGGGGGCGGGCAATGAGCAGTTCTTC. As protein: CSVSIGQGAGNEQFF.

This chain links TRBV5-4 with TRBJ1-1, with D unclear. The V and J ends lost 2 bases and 0 bases respectively, with 8 bases between them. This CDR3 is 14 amino acids long. CDR1 and CDR2 (germline): SGHNT, YYREEE (reference sequence). The CDR3, as DNA: TGTGCCAGCAGCTTAATCACAGTGAACACTGAAGCTTTCTTT. It is translated as CASSLITVNTEAFF.